These T cell receptor beta chains were read from a single sample in a study of breast tumors, draining lymph nodes, adjacent tissues. TCRdb reprocessed the multiplex PCR reads via MiXCR and lists one record per CDR3 protein. The top ten clones hold around 4.1% of a sample with about 180,000 distinct CDR3 sequences, 33% of them seen once. Material for sequencing was axillary lymph node tissue. All receptors derive from a female donor with breast cancer. Some clones in this sample may be carry-over from other donors' samples. Both conserved end residues are part of each CDR3. Fields, in order: CDR3 DNA, CDR3 protein, D gene, V gene, clone size, J gene. A D gene is named only where the DNA matches it firmly. Size values are once, few and many counts, or a class for expanded clones, and some rows have none.

cdr3_nt: TGTGCCAGCGGCTTAGCGCAAGCGGGGCAAGAGACCCAGGACTTC
cdr3_aa: CASGLAQAGQETQDF
d_call: TRBD2
v_call: TRBV7-2
clone_size: .
j_call: TRBJ2-5

cdr3_nt: TGTGCCAGCAGCGAGCTAGGAATCGGAACCGGGGAGCTGTTTTTT
cdr3_aa: CASSELGIGTGELFF
d_call: .
v_call: TRBV6-5
clone_size: .
j_call: TRBJ2-2

cdr3_nt: TGTGCCAGCGGGGCGGGAGGAGAGACCCAGTACTTC
cdr3_aa: CASGAGGETQYF
d_call: TRBD2
v_call: TRBV9
clone_size: many
j_call: TRBJ2-5

cdr3_nt: TGCAGTGCCCCGTCCGGATTCACAGATACGCAGTATTTT
cdr3_aa: CSAPSGFTDTQYF
d_call: .
v_call: TRBV20-1
clone_size: .
j_call: TRBJ2-3

cdr3_nt: TGTGCCAGCAGCTCCCAACTGACTAGTGTTAGCACAGATACGCAGTATTTT
cdr3_aa: CASSSQLTSVSTDTQYF
d_call: .
v_call: TRBV9
clone_size: many
j_call: TRBJ2-3

cdr3_nt: TGTGCCAGCAGCTTGGTTGAAGGGAACTATGGCTACACCTTC
cdr3_aa: CASSLVEGNYGYTF
d_call: .
v_call: TRBV5-6
clone_size: many
j_call: TRBJ1-2

cdr3_nt: TGTGCCAGCAGTTCACAAGCACCGAATGAAAAACTGTTTTTT
cdr3_aa: CASSSQAPNEKLFF
d_call: .
v_call: TRBV6-5
clone_size: once
j_call: TRBJ1-4

cdr3_nt: TGTGCCAGCAGCCACGACCGACCGGGACTAGCGGGATACAATGAGCAGTTCTTC
cdr3_aa: CASSHDRPGLAGYNEQFF
d_call: TRBD2
v_call: TRBV3-1
clone_size: few
j_call: TRBJ2-1

cdr3_nt: TGTGCCAGCAGTTACTCAGGGGGAACTAATGAAAAACTGTTTTTT
cdr3_aa: CASSYSGGTNEKLFF
d_call: .
v_call: TRBV6-6
clone_size: many
j_call: TRBJ1-4

cdr3_nt: TGCAGTGCTAGAACCGGACATGGGAGCGACTACAATGAGCAGTATTTT
cdr3_aa: CSARTGHGSDYNEQYF
d_call: .
v_call: TRBV20-1
clone_size: .
j_call: TRBJ2-3

cdr3_nt: TGCAGTGCTAGGGGGACAGGGTCGGATCAGCCCCAGCATTTT
cdr3_aa: CSARGTGSDQPQHF
d_call: TRBD1
v_call: TRBV20-1
clone_size: .
j_call: TRBJ1-5